The rows below give T cell receptor beta chains drawn from one sample of a study of cytomegalovirus exposure and HLA in healthy donors. Libraries were prepared by immunoSEQ multiplex PCR; TCRdb keeps only in-frame clonotypes and omits some of them. The table records about 150,000 clones, just under 90% of them present only once. The sample taken for sequencing was PBMCs. Receptor source: a woman under 40 in good health and CMV-seropositive. Each CDR3 is given with its conserved first and last residue. Each record gives: J gene, CDR3 length, clone size, V gene, CDR3 protein. Where a row states a size, it is once, few, many or the class of an expanded clone; other rows omit it.

>TRBJ2-5|17|-|TRBV10-2
CASSEETSGGLEETQYF
>TRBJ2-5|15|-|TRBV28
CASRTEDHLLETQYF
>TRBJ2-5|16|-|TRBV19
CASSIQGTGAQETQYF
>TRBJ2-7|13|-|TRBV5-8
CASSPRGAYEQYF
>TRBJ1-2|14|-|TRBV11-2
CASSLDRSGHGYTF
>TRBJ2-7|17|-|TRBV4-1
CASSQVVSTGTSYEQYF
>TRBJ2-7|16|-|TRBV5-6
CASSLSLPGQPYEQYF
>TRBJ2-2|16|few|TRBV27
CASTELRGGDTGELFF
>TRBJ2-7|15|-|TRBV6-5
CASSYYGGAPYEQYF
>TRBJ2-2|19|-|TRBV19
CASQNSVFKNPKNTGELFF
>TRBJ2-2|16|-|TRBV5-6
CASSLGLAANTGELFF
>TRBJ1-1|13|-|TRBV2
CASSRQGYTEAFF
>TRBJ1-1|16|-|TRBV5-1
CASSLIPGLMNTEAFF
>TRBJ1-4|16|once|TRBV7-2
CASSFRGGSTNEKLFF
>TRBJ1-1|14|-|TRBV14
CASSQGRLNTEAFF
>TRBJ2-1|15|-|TRBV6-5
CASSYGLAGGQGQFF
>TRBJ2-3|13|-|TRBV27
CASSLRGTDTQYF
>TRBJ2-1|17|-|TRBV5-1
CASSLVSGTYRYNEQFF
>TRBJ1-3|18|-|TRBV9
CASSPRGLDSPSGNTIYF
>TRBJ2-3|16|-|TRBV11-2
CASSPRLAASTDTQYF
>TRBJ2-7|13|-|TRBV2
CASSADRYHEQYF
>TRBJ1-4|15|-|TRBV28
CASRGDRGFGEKLFF
>TRBJ2-7|16|-|TRBV7-9
CASSPKWGGSSYEQYF
>TRBJ2-7|15|-|TRBV6-5
CASSPAGTGGYEQYF
>TRBJ1-1|14|-|TRBV6-5
CASRLDPGGTEAFF
>TRBJ2-5|16|-|TRBV25-1
CASSELGLAEGETQYF
>TRBJ2-1|15|-|TRBV6-1
CASSPQLSSYNEQFF
>TRBJ2-7|17|-|TRBV28
CASDCTLQGPGAYEQYF
>TRBJ2-7|14|-|TRBV5-1
CASSLGQGAFEQYF
>TRBJ2-7|14|-|TRBV7-2
CASSPRQGANEQYF
>TRBJ2-5|14|-|TRBV5-4
CASSIGTGGETQYF
>TRBJ2-7|15|-|TRBV5-1
CASSDHGGGAREQYF
>TRBJ2-5|15|-|TRBV6-6
CASSYAAGDQETQYF
>TRBJ2-5|15|-|TRBV18
CASSPPGSGGETQYF
>TRBJ2-7|12|few|TRBV28
CASSSGLRTPYF
>TRBJ2-3|15|-|TRBV11-3
CASSLSGGREDTQYF
>TRBJ2-2|15|-|TRBV6-5
CASSYRGRAFGELFF
>TRBJ1-2|15|once|TRBV28
CASGGQGISNYGYTF
>TRBJ2-1|15|-|TRBV29-1
CSVEGIPSGYNEQFF
>TRBJ2-2|11|few|TRBV2
CASSTRGELFF
>TRBJ2-1|15|-|TRBV29-1
CSVGFSSSSYNEQFF
>TRBJ1-2|13|-|TRBV2
CASSAGQGYGYTF
>TRBJ1-5|16|-|TRBV5-1
CASSLGGLTDNQPQHF
>TRBJ2-7|14|-|TRBV28
CASSLGTSTYEQYF
>TRBJ2-7|15|-|TRBV14
CASSQEVSGGGEQYF
>TRBJ1-5|14|few|TRBV2
CASSGTGSVQPQHF
>TRBJ2-7|12|-|TRBV28
CASTSQTYEQYF